This T cell receptor beta chain came from a study of blood T cell repertoires in COVID-19. Study overall: COVID-19 samples from acute and convalescent phases originated in the United States, Italy and Spain.

Sequencing was performed with immunoSEQ multiplex PCR; in TCRdb, only in-frame clones are kept and a portion is missing. The sample shows 300,000 to 450,000 clones, 75% to 90% of them seen only once. The specimen sequenced was PBMCs or T cells enriched from blood (not recorded which). The clonotype comes from a man between 18 and 35 years old who had recovered from COVID-19.

This chain's CDR3 is CASSLSLGITDTQYF. The CDR3 DNA follows: TGTGCCAGCAGCTTGTCTCTTGGCATCACAGATACGCAGTATTTT. The V and J genes are TRBV5-6 and TRBJ2-3, with D hard to call. V was shortened by 1 base and J by 2 bases, with 11 bases between the two germline ends. From germline, CDR1 is SGHDT and CDR2 YYEEEE. CDR3 size: 15 residues.